These 16 T cell receptor beta chains were all obtained from the same sample, sequenced in a study of T cells after posttransplantation cyclophosphamide. Libraries were prepared by immunoSEQ multiplex PCR; TCRdb keeps only in-frame clonotypes and omits some of them. The sample contains 40,000 to 45,000 clones, none of them singletons. Specimen: PBMCs. These receptors were taken from a middle-aged man in good health, CMV-negative, and a related stem cell transplant donor.

In this sample, this clone turned up many times. This chain links TRBV19 with TRBJ2-5; 9 bases are a match to TRBD2. The CDR3 totals 14 residues. Looked up from germline, CDR1 is LNHDA and CDR2 is SQIVND (reference sequence). J gave up 4 bases and V 5 bases, and 5 bases lay outside the gene matches. CDR3 residues: CASSVGSGGETQYF. Written as DNA, the CDR3 is TGTGCCAGTAGTGTCGGTAGCGGGGGAGAGACCCAGTACTTC.

V is TRBV18 and J is TRBJ2-7, with D perhaps matching TRBD2 (6 bases). Per the germline V gene, CDR1 is KGHSH and CDR2 is LQKENI. This CDR3 is built from 13 residues. V dropped 3 bases and J dropped 9 bases, with 15 bases sitting between them. The CDR3 DNA reads as TGTGCCAGCTCACCCCGGGGAGCGGGCGGGCAGTACGTC. The encoded protein is CASSPRGAGGQYV.

This clone showed up just a few times. V usage is TRBV25-1 and J usage is TRBJ2-1; 9 bases map to TRBD1. This CDR3 is 14 amino acids long. Trimming at V came to 4 bases and at J to 8 bases, leaving 6 bases not matched to a gene. CDR1 and CDR2 (germline): MGHDK, SYGVNS. The CDR3 sequence is CASSARQGVDEQFF. The CDR3 coding sequence is TGTGCCAGCAGTGCGCGACAGGGGGTTGATGAGCAGTTCTTC. Complete variable domain (other parts from reference TRBV25-1 and TRBJ2-1): EADIYQTPRYLVIGTGKKITLECSQTMGHDKMYWYQQDPGMELHLIHYSYGVNSTEKGDLSSESTVSRIRTEHFPLTLESARPSHTSQYLCASSARQGVDEQFFGPGTRLTVL.

This clone was recorded at least ten times. The chain links TRBV7-2 to TRBJ1-2; 7 nucleotides line up with TRBD1. CDR1 and CDR2 from the germline V gene are SGHTA and FQGNSA. The CDR3 contains 14 residues. The junction had 7 bases not matched to a gene; V was cut back by 4 bases and J by 5 bases. The CDR3 nucleotides read TGTGCCAGCAGCTCGGGACAGAGGAATTATGGCTACACCTTC. This translates into CASSSGQRNYGYTF.

This clone was seen a few times. The chain couples TRBV5-1 to TRBJ2-5, with 13 bases identical to TRBD2. CDR1 SGHRS and CDR2 YFSETQ come from the germline V gene. With 7 bases clipped from V and 5 bases from J, the junction kept 17 bases outside the gene matches. The CDR3 length is 18 residues. The CDR3, as DNA: TGCGCCAGCGACCCGGGACTAGCGGGACCCAACCGGGGGGAGACCCAGTACTTC. Translated: CASDPGLAGPNRGETQYF.

This clone was found many times. The V and J genes are TRBV6-5 and TRBJ2-5; D might be TRBD1 (5 bases). CDR1 is MNHEY, CDR2 SVGAGI, per germline. The CDR3 has 14 residues. Deletions cut 1 base from V and 4 bases from J, with 10 bases between. The CDR3: CASSYFSGSETQYF. The CDR3 DNA reads TGTGCCAGCAGTTACTTTTCAGGGTCAGAGACCCAGTACTTC.

This clone was seen at least ten times. J is TRBJ2-2 and V is TRBV29-1; D is perhaps TRBD1 (5 bases). Deletions cut 4 bases from V and 5 bases from J, with 14 bases between. This CDR3 is built from 14 residues. CDR1 and CDR2 (germline): SQVTM, ANQGSEA. The CDR3 DNA reads TGCAGCGTTGTAGTGCAGGGAAGAACCGGGGAGCTGTTTTTT. Its translation is CSVVVQGRTGELFF.

This clone was recorded many times. The chain couples TRBV5-1 to TRBJ1-2; 8 bases are a match to TRBD1. The CDR3 length is 15 residues. J lost 6 bases, V lost 0 bases, and 7 bases had no gene match. Germline-derived CDR1 and CDR2 are SGHRS and YFSETQ. Written as DNA, the CDR3 is TGCGCCAGCAGCTTGGCCGGACAGGGCCTGGATGGCTACACCTTC. Protein product: CASSLAGQGLDGYTF.

The chain couples TRBV18 to TRBJ1-2; D gene unclear. Germline assignment: CDR1 KGHSH and CDR2 LQKENI. V was pared by 3 bases and J by 8 bases, with 7 bases between. The CDR3 is made up of 11 amino acids. CDR3 sequence reads: CASSPFRGYTF. CDR3 nucleotide sequence: TGTGCCAGCTCACCCTTTAGAGGCTACACCTTC.

This clone was recorded at least ten times. This chain joins TRBV9 and TRBJ2-2, with TRBD2 identical over 9 bases. The CDR3 sequence is 14 residues long. V shed 4 bases and J 8 bases; nucleotides not matched to a gene: 6. Germline-derived CDR1 and CDR2 are SGDLS and YYNGEE. CDR3 in amino acids: CASSSISGRGELFF. For the CDR3, the DNA is TGTGCCAGCAGCTCCATCAGCGGGAGGGGGGAGCTGTTTTTT.

This rearrangement joins TRBV27 to TRBJ1-1; the D is unclear. Germline lookup yields CDR1 MNHEY and CDR2 SMNVEV (reference sequence). The CDR3 runs 13 residues. V lost 0 bases, J lost 8 bases, and 10 bases lay in between. Here the CDR3 DNA reads TGTGCCAGCAGTTTATCCGTCCCGGGAGAAGCTTTCTTT. Its protein is CASSLSVPGEAFF.

This clone was observed many times. The chain combines TRBV19 with TRBJ2-1; 9 nucleotides line up with TRBD2. This CDR3 region has 16 residues. V lost 2 bases and J lost 2; bases outside the gene matches: 4. Germline V lookup: CDR1 LNHDA, CDR2 SQIVND (reference sequence). CDR3 sequence (DNA): TGTGCCAGTAGTATATCGGCGGGAGGGACCTACAATGAGCAGTTCTTC. Translating it yields CASSISAGGTYNEQFF.

Only a few counts were recorded for this clone. The V gene is TRBV5-1, the J gene TRBJ2-5; 8 nucleotides agree with TRBD1. The DNA end lines up better with TRBJ2-7; the J call may be wrong. Germline V gene data show CDR1 as SGHRS and CDR2 as YFSETQ. This CDR3 has 16 amino acids. The CDR3 loop is CASSPFGTGSSYEQYF. CDR3 sequence (DNA): TGCGCCAGCAGCCCATTCGGGACAGGCAGTTCCTACGAGCAGTACTTC.

This clone was counted at least ten times. In nucleotides, the CDR3 is TGTGCCAGCAAAGAGGGGGGGAACCTCTGGGAGAGAAGGAATCAGCCCCAGCATTTT. Its protein is CASKEGGNLWERRNQPQHF. This chain joins TRBV2 and TRBJ1-5, with D possibly being TRBD1 (6 bases). Germline V gene sequence: CDR1 SNHLY, CDR2 FYNNEI. The CDR3 has 19 residues. V was pared by 7 bases and J by 4 bases, with 29 bases between.

This clone has a count of ten or more. The chain combines TRBV18 with TRBJ1-1, with TRBD1 matching over 9 bases. The CDR3 has 16 residues. In germline, CDR1 is KGHSH, CDR2 LQKENI. V lost 2 bases, J lost 5 bases, and 9 bases stayed unmatched. The CDR3 region has the DNA TGTGCCAGCTCACCAATCGTCGGACAGGGGATAACTGAAGCTTTCTTT. This translates into CASSPIVGQGITEAFF.

A few counts support this clone. The chain has TRBV5-1 and TRBJ2-1; 12 nucleotides match TRBD2. The CDR3 runs 16 residues. Unmatched junction bases numbered 7, after V lost 2 bases and J lost 7 bases. Germline CDR1 is SGHRS and CDR2 is YFSETQ. CDR3 region: CASSLGLAGGPNEQFF. In nucleotides, the CDR3 is TGCGCCAGCAGCTTAGGTCTAGCGGGGGGGCCAAATGAGCAGTTCTTC.